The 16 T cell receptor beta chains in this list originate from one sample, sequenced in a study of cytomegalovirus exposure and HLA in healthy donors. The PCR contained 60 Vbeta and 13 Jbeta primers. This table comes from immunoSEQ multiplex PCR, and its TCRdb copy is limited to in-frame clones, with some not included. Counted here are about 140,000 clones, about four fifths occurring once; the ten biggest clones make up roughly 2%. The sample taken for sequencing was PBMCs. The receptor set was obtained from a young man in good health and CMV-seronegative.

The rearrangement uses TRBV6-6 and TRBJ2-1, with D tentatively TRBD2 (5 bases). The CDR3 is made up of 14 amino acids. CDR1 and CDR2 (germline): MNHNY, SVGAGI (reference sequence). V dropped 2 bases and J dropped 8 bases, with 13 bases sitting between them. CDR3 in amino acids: CASSYRTGPHEQFF. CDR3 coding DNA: TGTGCCAGCAGTTACCGGACTGGACCACATGAGCAGTTCTTC.

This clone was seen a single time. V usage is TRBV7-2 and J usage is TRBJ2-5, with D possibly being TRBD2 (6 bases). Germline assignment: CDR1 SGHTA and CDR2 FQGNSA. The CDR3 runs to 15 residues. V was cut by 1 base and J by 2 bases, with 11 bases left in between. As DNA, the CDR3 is TGTGCCAGCAGCTTAGAACGGCGGGGTCAAGAGACCCAGTACTTC. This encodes CASSLERRGQETQYF.

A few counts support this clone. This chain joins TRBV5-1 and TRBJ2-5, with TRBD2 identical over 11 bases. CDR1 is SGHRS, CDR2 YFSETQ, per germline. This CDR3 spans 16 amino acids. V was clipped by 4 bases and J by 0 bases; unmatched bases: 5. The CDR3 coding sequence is TGCGCCAGCAGCACACTAGCGGGAGAGTACCAAGAGACCCAGTACTTC. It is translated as CASSTLAGEYQETQYF.

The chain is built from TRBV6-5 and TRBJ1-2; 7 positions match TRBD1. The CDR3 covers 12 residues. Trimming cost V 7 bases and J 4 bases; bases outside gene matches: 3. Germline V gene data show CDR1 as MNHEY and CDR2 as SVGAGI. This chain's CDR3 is CASTTGTYGYTF. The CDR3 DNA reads TGTGCCAGCACGACAGGGACCTATGGCTACACCTTC.

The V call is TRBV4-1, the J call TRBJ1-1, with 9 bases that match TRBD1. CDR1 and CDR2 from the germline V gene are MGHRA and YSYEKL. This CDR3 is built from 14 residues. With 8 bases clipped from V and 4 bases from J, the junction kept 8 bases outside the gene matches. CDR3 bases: TGCGCCAGCTCGCTAGACAGGGGGACCACTGAAGCTTTCTTT. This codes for CASSLDRGTTEAFF.

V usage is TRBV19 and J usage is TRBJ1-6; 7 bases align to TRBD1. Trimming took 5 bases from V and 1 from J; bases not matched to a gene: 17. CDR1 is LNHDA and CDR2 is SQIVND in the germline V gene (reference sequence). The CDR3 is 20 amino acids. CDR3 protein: CASSSKTGSGTGSYNSPLHF. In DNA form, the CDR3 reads TGTGCCAGTAGTTCCAAGACAGGGTCTGGGACGGGGTCCTATAATTCACCCCTCCACTTT.

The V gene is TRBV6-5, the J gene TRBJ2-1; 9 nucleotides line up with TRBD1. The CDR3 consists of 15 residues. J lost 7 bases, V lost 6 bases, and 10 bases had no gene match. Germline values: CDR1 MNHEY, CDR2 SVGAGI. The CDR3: CASREPGQGLNEQFF. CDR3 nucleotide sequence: TGTGCCAGCAGAGAACCGGGACAGGGTTTGAATGAGCAGTTCTTC.

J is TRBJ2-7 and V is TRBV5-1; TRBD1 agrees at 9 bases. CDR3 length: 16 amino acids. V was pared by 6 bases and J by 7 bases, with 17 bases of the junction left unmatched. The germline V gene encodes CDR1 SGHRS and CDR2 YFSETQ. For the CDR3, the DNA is TGCGCCAGCACCGCACAGGGGACAGGGTTAGAGGGGGAGCAGTACTTC. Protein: CASTAQGTGLEGEQYF.

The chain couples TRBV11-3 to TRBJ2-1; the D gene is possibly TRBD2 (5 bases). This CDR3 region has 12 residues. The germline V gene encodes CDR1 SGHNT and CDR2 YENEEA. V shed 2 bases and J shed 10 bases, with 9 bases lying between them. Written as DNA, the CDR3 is TGTGCCAGCAGCTTACGGAGCGGAGAGCAGTTCTTC. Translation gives CASSLRSGEQFF.

The CDR3 coding sequence is TGTGCCAGCAGTTGGGGACAGGCGAACTATGGCTACACCTTC. This sequence encodes CASSWGQANYGYTF. This chain joins TRBV28 and TRBJ1-2; TRBD1 aligns across 8 bases. The CDR3 runs to 14 residues. After removal of 4 bases from V and 2 bases from J, the junction contained 3 bases not matched to a gene. Germline CDR1 and CDR2: MDHEN and SYDVKM.

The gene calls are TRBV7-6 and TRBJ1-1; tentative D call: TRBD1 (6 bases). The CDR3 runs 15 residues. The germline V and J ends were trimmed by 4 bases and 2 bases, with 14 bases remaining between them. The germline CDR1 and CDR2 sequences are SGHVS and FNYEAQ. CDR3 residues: CASSSPGVLNTEAFF. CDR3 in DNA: TGTGCCAGCAGCTCGCCAGGGGTTCTCAACACTGAAGCTTTCTTT.

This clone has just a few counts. CDR3 sequence (DNA): TGTGCCAGCAGCTTAGGGGTGATAGCGGGAGGTAGCACAGATACGCAGTATTTT. Its translation is CASSLGVIAGGSTDTQYF. The chain has TRBV7-6 and TRBJ2-3; the match to TRBD2 covers 10 bases. The germline V gene encodes CDR1 SGHVS and CDR2 FNYEAQ. CDR3 length equals 18 residues. The junction had 7 bases not matched to a gene; V was cut back by 1 base and J by 0 bases.

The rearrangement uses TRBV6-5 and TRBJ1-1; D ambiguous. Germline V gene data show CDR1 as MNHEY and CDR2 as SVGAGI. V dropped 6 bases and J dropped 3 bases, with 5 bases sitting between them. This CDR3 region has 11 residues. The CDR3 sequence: CASSSDTEAFF. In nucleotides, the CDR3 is TGTGCCAGCAGCTCAGACACTGAAGCTTTCTTT.

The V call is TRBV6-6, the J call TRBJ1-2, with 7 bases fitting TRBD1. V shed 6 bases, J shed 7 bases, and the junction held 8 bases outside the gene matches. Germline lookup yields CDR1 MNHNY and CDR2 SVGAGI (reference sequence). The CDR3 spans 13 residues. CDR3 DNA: TGTGCCAGCAGCCCTGCGACAGGGAGTGGCTACACCTTC. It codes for CASSPATGSGYTF.

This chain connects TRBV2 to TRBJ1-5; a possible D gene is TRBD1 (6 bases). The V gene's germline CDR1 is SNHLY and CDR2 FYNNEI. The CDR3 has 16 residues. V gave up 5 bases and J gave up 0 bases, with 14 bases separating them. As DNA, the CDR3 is TGTGCCAGCAGTAAAAGGGGGATTCCTAGCAATCAGCCCCAGCATTTT. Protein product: CASSKRGIPSNQPQHF.

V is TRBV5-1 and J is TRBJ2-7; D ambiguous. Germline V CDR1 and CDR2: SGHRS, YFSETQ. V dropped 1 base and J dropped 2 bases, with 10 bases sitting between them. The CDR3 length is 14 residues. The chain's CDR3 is CASSLKTVPYEQYF. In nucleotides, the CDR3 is TGCGCCAGCAGCTTGAAAACGGTCCCCTACGAGCAGTACTTC.